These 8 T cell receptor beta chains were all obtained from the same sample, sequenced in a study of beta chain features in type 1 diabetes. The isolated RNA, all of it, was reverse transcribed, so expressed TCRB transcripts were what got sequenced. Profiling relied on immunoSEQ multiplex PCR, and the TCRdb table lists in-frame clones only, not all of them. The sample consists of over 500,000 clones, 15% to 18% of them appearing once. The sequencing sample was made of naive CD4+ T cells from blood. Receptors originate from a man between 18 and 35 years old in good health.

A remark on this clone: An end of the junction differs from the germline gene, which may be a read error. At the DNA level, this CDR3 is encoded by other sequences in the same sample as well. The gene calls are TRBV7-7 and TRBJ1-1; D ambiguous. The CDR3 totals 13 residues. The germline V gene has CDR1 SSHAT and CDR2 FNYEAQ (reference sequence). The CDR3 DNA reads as TGTGCTAGCAGCTTCGGACGGAACACTGAAGCTTTCTTT. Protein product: CASSFGRNTEAFF. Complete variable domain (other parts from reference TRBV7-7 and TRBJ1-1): GAGVSQSPRYKVTKRGQDVTLRCDPISSHATLYWYQQALGQGPEFLTYFNYEAQPDKSGLPSDRFSAERPEGSISTLTIQRTEQRDSAMYRCASSFGRNTEAFFGQGTRLTVV.

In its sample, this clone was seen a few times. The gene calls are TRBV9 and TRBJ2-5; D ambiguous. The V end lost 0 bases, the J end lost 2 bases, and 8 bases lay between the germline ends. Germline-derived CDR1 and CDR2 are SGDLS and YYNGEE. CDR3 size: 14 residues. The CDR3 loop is CASSVGAYQETQYF. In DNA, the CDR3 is TGTGCCAGCAGCGTAGGGGCTTATCAAGAGACCCAGTACTTC.

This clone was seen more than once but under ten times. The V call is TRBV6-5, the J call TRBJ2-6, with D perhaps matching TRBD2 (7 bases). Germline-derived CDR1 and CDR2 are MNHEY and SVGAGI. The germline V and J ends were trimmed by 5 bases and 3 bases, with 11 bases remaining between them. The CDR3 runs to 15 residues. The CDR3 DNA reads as TGTGCCAGCAGTCCGGGGGGCTTTGGGGCCAACGTCCTGACTTTC. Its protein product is CASSPGGFGANVLTF.

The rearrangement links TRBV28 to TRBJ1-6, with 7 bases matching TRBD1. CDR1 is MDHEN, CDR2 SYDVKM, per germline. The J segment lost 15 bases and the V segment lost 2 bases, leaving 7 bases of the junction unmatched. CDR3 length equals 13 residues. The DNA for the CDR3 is TGTGCCAGCAGTTTAAACGGACAGGTCTTCCTCCACTTT. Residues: CASSLNGQVFLHF.

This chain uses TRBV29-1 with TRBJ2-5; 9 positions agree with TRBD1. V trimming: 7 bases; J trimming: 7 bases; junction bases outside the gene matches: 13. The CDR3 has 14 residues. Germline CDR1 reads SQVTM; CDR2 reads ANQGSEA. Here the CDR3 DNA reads TGCAGCGCCGACCTAGACAGGGGGAAGGCGACCCAGTACTTC. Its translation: CSADLDRGKATQYF.

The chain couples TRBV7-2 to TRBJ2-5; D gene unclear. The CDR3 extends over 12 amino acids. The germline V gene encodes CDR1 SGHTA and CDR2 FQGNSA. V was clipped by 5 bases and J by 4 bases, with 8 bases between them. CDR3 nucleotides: TGTGCCAGCAGCCCCCCGAGAGAGACCCAGTACTTC. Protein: CASSPPRETQYF. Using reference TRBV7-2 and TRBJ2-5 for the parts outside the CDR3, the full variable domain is GAGVSQSPSNKVTEKGKDVELRCDPISGHTALYWYRQSLGQGLEFLIYFQGNSAPDKSGLPSDRFSAERTGGSVSTLTIQRTQQEDSAVYLCASSPPRETQYFGPGTRLLVL.

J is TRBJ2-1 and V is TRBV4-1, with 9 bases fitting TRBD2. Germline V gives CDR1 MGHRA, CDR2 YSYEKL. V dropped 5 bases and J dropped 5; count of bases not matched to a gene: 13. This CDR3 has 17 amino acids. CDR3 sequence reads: CASSGALLSGGHNEQFF. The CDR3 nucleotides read TGCGCCAGCAGCGGAGCCCTCCTCAGCGGGGGGCACAATGAGCAGTTCTTC.

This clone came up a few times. CDR3 in amino acids: CASTVGGSVTGTDTQYF. CDR3 nucleotide sequence: TGTGCCAGTACGGTCGGGGGCTCCGTAACTGGCACAGATACGCAGTATTTT. The V and J genes are TRBV19 and TRBJ2-3; D may match TRBD1 or TRBD2 (6 bases each). This CDR3 spans 17 amino acids. V was cut by 7 bases and J by 1 base, with 21 bases left in between. Germline values: CDR1 LNHDA, CDR2 SQIVND (reference sequence).